These 12 T cell receptor beta chains share one sample of origin, sequenced in a study of blood T cell repertoires in COVID-19. Assay used: immunoSEQ multiplex PCR; TCRdb lists only in-frame clones, some missing. Of approximately 300,000 clones in the sample, around four fifths were seen once. What was sequenced was peripheral blood. All receptors come from a woman aged 50 to 65 with acute or convalescent COVID-19.

This clone was counted between two and nine times. CDR3 bases: TGTGCCACCAAATCATCCACCGGGGAGCTGTTTTTT. Protein sequence: CATKSSTGELFF. The chain links TRBV24-1 to TRBJ2-2; the D is unclear. CDR3 length: 12 amino acids. CDR1 is KGHDR, CDR2 SFDVKD, per germline. Trimming removed 8 bases from V and 4 bases from J, with 7 bases in between.

The J gene is TRBJ2-5, the V gene TRBV7-9, with D possibly matching TRBD1 (5 bases). In germline, CDR1 is SEHNR, CDR2 FQNEAQ (reference sequence). The length of the CDR3 is 13 residues. The V gene lost 0 bases and the J gene lost 5 bases, with 7 bases spanning the gap. CDR3 nucleotide sequence: TGTGCCAGCAGCTTAGCGCACAGGGAGACCCAGTACTTC. This translates into CASSLAHRETQYF.

Concerning this clone: A read error may be the cause here, since a much bigger clone is one base away. The V and J genes are TRBV6-5 and TRBJ1-5, with TRBD1 matching 8 bases. V lost 6 bases to trimming and J lost 4 bases; unmatched junction nucleotides: 2. This CDR3 contains 13 residues. Germline-derived CDR1 and CDR2 are MNHEY and SVGAGI. The CDR3, as DNA: TGTGCCAGCAGGGGACAGGAGAATCAGCCCCAGCATTTT. Its protein is CASRGQENQPQHF.

This clone has just a few counts. The chain recombines TRBV7-2 with TRBJ2-1, with D maybe TRBD2 (5 bases). Germline CDR1 reads SGHTA; CDR2 reads FQGNSA. This CDR3 comprises 14 residues. The V end was cut by 5 bases, the J end by 6 bases, with 14 bases between. CDR3 in DNA: TGTGCCAGCAGCCCCTACAGAGGGAGCAATGAGCAGTTCTTC. Its translation is CASSPYRGSNEQFF.

The chain links TRBV12-3 or TRBV12-4 to TRBJ2-5; D is unclear. The V and J ends lost 3 bases and 5 bases respectively, with 10 bases between them. The CDR3 length is 13 residues. The CDR3 sequence: CASSFSNEETQYF. The CDR3 DNA sequence: TGTGCCAGCAGTTTTAGCAATGAGGAGACCCAGTACTTC.

This chain uses TRBV30 with TRBJ2-2; D not certain. CDR3 length: 13 amino acids. Germline CDR1 GTSNPN, CDR2 SVGIG (reference sequence). V was cut by 4 bases and J by 4 bases, with 10 bases left in between. The CDR3: CAWNQMPTGELFF. CDR3 nucleotide sequence: TGTGCCTGGAATCAGATGCCCACCGGGGAGCTGTTTTTT.

The chain couples TRBV9 to TRBJ2-7; 10 bases map to TRBD1. Germline CDR1 and CDR2: SGDLS and YYNGEE. V dropped 4 bases and J dropped 1; count of bases not matched to a gene: 8. The CDR3 is 16 residues long. The CDR3 region is CASSPQQGQGSYEQYF. The CDR3 DNA reads as TGTGCCAGCAGCCCCCAACAGGGACAGGGGTCCTACGAGCAGTACTTC.

CDR3 sequence (DNA): TGTGCCTGGAGTGGCCTAGGGGGGGGTCGGCAAGAGACCCAGTACTTC. Residues: CAWSGLGGGRQETQYF. The J gene is TRBJ2-5, the V gene TRBV30; tentatively, D is TRBD2 (7 bases). With 1 base removed from V and 2 bases from J, the gap between germline ends came to 17 bases. Germline CDR1 GTSNPN, CDR2 SVGIG (reference sequence). The CDR3 is made up of 16 amino acids.

J is TRBJ1-2 and V is TRBV5-4; 9 positions agree with TRBD1. This CDR3 is built from 17 residues. Trimming cost V 4 bases and J 0 bases; bases outside gene matches: 10. Germline V gene data show CDR1 as SGHNT and CDR2 as YYREEE (reference sequence). CDR3 DNA sequence: TGTGCCAGCAGCCCGGGGACAGGGACAAACGCTAACTATGGCTACACCTTC. It specifies CASSPGTGTNANYGYTF.

The genes are TRBV27 and TRBJ1-2; D is uncertain. The germline V gene encodes CDR1 MNHEY and CDR2 SMNVEV (reference sequence). V was shortened by 3 bases and J by 6 bases, with 11 bases between the two germline ends. This CDR3 comprises 13 residues. CDR3 sequence reads: CASSFSLLNGYTF. CDR3 DNA: TGTGCCAGCAGTTTTAGCCTTTTAAATGGCTACACCTTC.

This clone was found once. CDR3 nucleotide sequence: TGTGCCAGCAGCGTAGAGCCGAACACTGAAGCTTTCTTT. This codes for CASSVEPNTEAFF. The chain couples TRBV9 to TRBJ1-1, with unresolved D. This CDR3 is 13 amino acids long. V was pared by 0 bases and J by 1 base, with 4 bases between. Germline V gene sequence: CDR1 SGDLS, CDR2 YYNGEE.

This clone was found once. This chain joins TRBV6-5 and TRBJ2-7; possible D gene TRBD2, 5 bases. The CDR3 extends over 16 amino acids. Per germline, CDR1 MNHEY and CDR2 SVGAGI. Trimming pared 0 bases from V and 0 bases from J, leaving 12 bases between. The CDR3 DNA reads as TGTGCCAGCAGTTACTCGTTCGAGGGCCACTCCTACGAGCAGTACTTC. It codes for CASSYSFEGHSYEQYF.